These T cell receptor beta chains were read from a single sample in a study of cytomegalovirus exposure and HLA in healthy donors. Clones were read by immunoSEQ multiplex PCR, and TCRdb kept only the in-frame ones, dropping some. The table lists about 120,000 clones, roughly 80% of them singletons. Specimen: PBMCs. These receptors all come from a female donor in good health and CMV-seropositive. CDR3s include the opening cysteine and the closing phenylalanine or tryptophan. The D gene is left open where the match is weak. Not every row has a clone size; where given, it reads once, few, many or a size class.

V gene	J gene	D gene	clone size	CDR3 DNA	CDR3 protein
TRBV2	TRBJ1-6	TRBD1	.	TGTGCCAGCAGCTCTAGACAGGGGAATTCACCCCTCCACTTT	CASSSRQGNSPLHF
TRBV6-1	TRBJ1-4	.	.	TGTGCCAGCAGTGAGGGGCACTATAATGAAAAACTGTTTTTT	CASSEGHYNEKLFF
TRBV7-2	TRBJ1-5	TRBD1	.	TGTGCCAGCAGCTCGGACAGGGGTAGGTCCCAGCATTTT	CASSSDRGRSQHF
TRBV2	TRBJ1-3	.	.	TGTGCCAGCAAAGTAGGAGGTGATGCTGGAAACACCATATATTTT	CASKVGGDAGNTIYF
TRBV29-1	TRBJ1-2	.	.	TGCAGCGTTGGGGCGGGGCAGAACTATGGCTACACCTTC	CSVGAGQNYGYTF
TRBV29-1	TRBJ2-7	.	.	TGCAGCGTTACCGGATTAGGAGGTGAGCAGTACTTC	CSVTGLGGEQYF
TRBV27	TRBJ1-5	.	.	TGTGCCAGCAGTCCGTTAACAGGTTATAGCAATCAGCCCCAGCATTTT	CASSPLTGYSNQPQHF
TRBV5-1	TRBJ1-1	.	.	TGCGCCAGCAGCTTGGCTGAGGGTGGCGACACTGAAGCTTTCTTT	CASSLAEGGDTEAFF
TRBV30	TRBJ1-2	TRBD1	.	TGTGCCTGGAGTGTAACCGGAGGGACAGCGGATGGCTACACCTTC	CAWSVTGGTADGYTF
TRBV30	TRBJ1-4	TRBD1	.	TGTGCCTGGGGGACAGGGAATGAAAAACTGTTTTTT	CAWGTGNEKLFF
TRBV5-1	TRBJ1-6	TRBD1	once	TGCGCCAGCAGACTCGGGACAGGGGTCTATAATTCACCCCTCCACTTT	CASRLGTGVYNSPLHF
TRBV4-1	TRBJ1-2	.	few	TGCGCCAGCAGCCGAAGACAGGACGACCTCTATGGCTACACCTTC	CASSRRQDDLYGYTF
TRBV4-3	TRBJ1-2	.	.	TGCGCCAGCAGCCAAGATACAGGGTCAGGCTATGGCTACACCTTC	CASSQDTGSGYGYTF
TRBV5-6	TRBJ2-1	.	.	TGTGCCAGCGGACCGCAGGGGCGCAATGAGCAGTTCTTC	CASGPQGRNEQFF
TRBV5-4	TRBJ2-3	.	.	TGTGCCAGCAGCTTCTACCACACAGATACGCAGTATTTT	CASSFYHTDTQYF
TRBV19	TRBJ1-1	.	.	TGTGCCAGTAGTATAAGAGGGAACACTGAAGCTTTCTTT	CASSIRGNTEAFF
TRBV25-1	TRBJ2-7	.	.	TGTGCCAGCATCGCCGCAGGGGCTCGCGAGCAGTACTTC	CASIAAGAREQYF
TRBV19	TRBJ2-7	TRBD1	.	TGTGCCAGTAGTTTCACCGGGACAGACTACGAGCAGTACTTC	CASSFTGTDYEQYF
TRBV7-2	TRBJ1-5	TRBD1	.	TGTGCCAGCAGCCCTGACAGGGTAGTGGGGAAAAAGCATTTT	CASSPDRVVGKKHF
TRBV5-1	TRBJ1-2	TRBD1	.	TGCGCCAGCAGCTTGGATCGGCAGGGGGCAGGGTATGGCTACACCTTC	CASSLDRQGAGYGYTF
TRBV4-2	TRBJ2-1	TRBD2	.	TGTGCCAGCAGCCAGGTAGGACTAGCGGGGGGCCTTTCCTACAATGAGCAGTTCTTC	CASSQVGLAGGLSYNEQFF
TRBV23-1	TRBJ2-7	TRBD1	.	TGCGCCAGCAGTCCCCGGGACAGTAAGTACTTC	CASSPRDSKYF
TRBV6-1	TRBJ1-2	TRBD1	.	TGTGCCAGCAGTCCCAGGACAGGGGATGGCTACACCTTC	CASSPRTGDGYTF
TRBV7-9	TRBJ2-1	.	.	TGTGCCAGCAGCGAAACGGGGGGCTTTAATGAGCAGTTCTTC	CASSETGGFNEQFF
TRBV7-9	TRBJ1-1	TRBD1	.	TGTGCCAGCAGCTTCTTGACAGGGGTCACTGAAGCTTTCTTT	CASSFLTGVTEAFF
TRBV19	TRBJ1-1	TRBD1	.	TGTGCCAGTAGTACCTACGACAGGGGCGGGGGCACTGAAGCTTTCTTT	CASSTYDRGGGTEAFF
TRBV5-1	TRBJ2-1	.	.	TGCGCCAGCAGCTCCGGGGTAACCTACAATGAGCAGTTCTTC	CASSSGVTYNEQFF
TRBV30	TRBJ1-1	.	.	TGTGCCTGGAGTGTAGGGGGGGCGCCAAACACTGAAGCTTTCTTT	CAWSVGGAPNTEAFF
TRBV30	TRBJ2-5	.	once	TGTGCCTGGAGTGTACAGATACAAGAGACCCAGTACTTC	CAWSVQIQETQYF